Each of the 6 T cell receptor beta chains below was sequenced from the same sample in a study of T cells after yellow fever vaccination. TCRdb redid the calling of the 5' RACE reads with MiXCR, one entry per CDR3 protein. The table has about 140,000 distinct CDR3 sequences, more than 6.5% seen once. The input for sequencing was CD4+ T cells sorted from PBMCs, taken 10 days after the yellow fever booster vaccination. These receptors were taken from a man between 25 and 39 years old who received the YFV17D yellow fever vaccine.

This clonotype was observed many times. J is TRBJ2-2 and V is TRBV20-1; 8 positions match TRBD2. The CDR3 spans 16 residues. Germline V gene data show CDR1 as DFQATT and CDR2 as SNEGSKA (reference sequence). V was pared by 5 bases and J by 1 base, with 9 bases of the junction left unmatched. The CDR3 here is CSAQASGQWNTGELFF. The CDR3 DNA reads as TGCAGTGCTCAAGCTAGCGGGCAATGGAACACCGGGGAGCTGTTTTTT.

This clonotype has a count of ten or more. The chain recombines TRBV4-3 with TRBJ1-1; D ambiguous. The CDR3 has 13 residues. The V gene's germline CDR1 is LGHNA and CDR2 YSLEER. V lost 2 bases and J lost 1, with 5 bases in between. In DNA form, the CDR3 reads TGCGCCAGCAGCCAAATAGGGAACACTGAAGCTTTCTTT. Its translation: CASSQIGNTEAFF.

This clonotype was found many times. This chain connects TRBV4-2 to TRBJ2-1; 13 positions match TRBD2. This CDR3 contains 17 residues. V was clipped by 1 base and J by 2 bases; unmatched bases: 2. In germline, CDR1 is LGHNA, CDR2 YNFKEQ. The CDR3 protein is CASSQGGTSGTYNEQFF. CDR3 nucleotides: TGTGCCAGCAGCCAAGGGGGGACTAGCGGGACCTACAATGAGCAGTTCTTC.

This clonotype was counted many times. This chain joins TRBV20-1 and TRBJ2-5; 10 nucleotides match TRBD2. V lost 4 bases to trimming and J lost 4 bases; unmatched junction nucleotides: 6. The germline V gene has CDR1 DFQATT and CDR2 SNEGSKA (reference sequence). This CDR3 is 14 amino acids long. The DNA of the CDR3 is TGCAGTGCTACTGGACTAGCGGATATAGAGACCCAGTACTTC. Its translation: CSATGLADIETQYF.

At least ten counts were recorded for this clonotype. CDR3 nucleotide sequence: TGTGCCAGCAGTTTAAGGGGGAAGAATCGTATTAATGAGCAGTTCTTC. This gives the protein CASSLRGKNRINEQFF. The V call is TRBV12-3 or TRBV12-4, the J call TRBJ2-1; perhaps TRBD1 as D (6 bases). The CDR3 contains 16 residues. V shed 2 bases and J shed 7 bases, with 18 bases lying between them.

This clonotype was recorded many times. The chain carries TRBV7-2 and TRBJ2-3; tentatively, D is TRBD1 (5 bases). Deletions cut 5 bases from V and 2 bases from J, with 20 bases between. The CDR3 covers 17 residues. From germline, CDR1 is SGHTA and CDR2 FQGNSA. The CDR3 here is CASSLIDRSPTTDTQYF. CDR3 coding DNA: TGTGCCAGCAGCCTTATCGACAGATCTCCGACCACAGATACGCAGTATTTT. Together with reference TRBV7-2 and TRBJ2-3, the CDR3 gives the full variable domain: GAGVSQSPSNKVTEKGKDVELRCDPISGHTALYWYRQSLGQGLEFLIYFQGNSAPDKSGLPSDRFSAERTGGSVSTLTIQRTQQEDSAVYLCASSLIDRSPTTDTQYFGPGTRLTVL.